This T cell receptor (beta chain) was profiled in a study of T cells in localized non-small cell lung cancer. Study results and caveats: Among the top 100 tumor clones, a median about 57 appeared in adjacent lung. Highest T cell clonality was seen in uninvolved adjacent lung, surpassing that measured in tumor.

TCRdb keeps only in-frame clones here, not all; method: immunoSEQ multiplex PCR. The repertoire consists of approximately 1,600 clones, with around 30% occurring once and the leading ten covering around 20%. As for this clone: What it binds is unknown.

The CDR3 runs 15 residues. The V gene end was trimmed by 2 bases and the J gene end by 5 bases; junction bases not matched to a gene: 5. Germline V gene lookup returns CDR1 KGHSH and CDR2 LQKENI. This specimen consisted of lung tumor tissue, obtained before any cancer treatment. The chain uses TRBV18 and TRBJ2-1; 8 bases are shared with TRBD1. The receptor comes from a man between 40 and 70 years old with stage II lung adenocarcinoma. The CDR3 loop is CASSPAQGADNEQFF. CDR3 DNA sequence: TGTGCCAGCTCACCAGCCCAGGGGGCTGACAATGAGCAGTTCTTC. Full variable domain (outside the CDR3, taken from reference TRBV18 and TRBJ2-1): NAGVMQNPRHLVRRRGQEARLRCSPMKGHSHVYWYRQLPEEGLKFMVYLQKENIIDESGMPKERFSAEFPKEGPSILRIQQVVRGDSAAYFCASSPAQGADNEQFFGPGTRLTVL.